These T cell receptor beta chains were read from a single sample in a study of blood T cell repertoires in COVID-19. Assay used: immunoSEQ multiplex PCR; TCRdb lists only in-frame clones, some missing. The table shows some 260,000 clones, with around four fifths occurring only once. The sequenced sample consisted of PBMCs or T cells enriched from blood (not recorded which). All receptors derive from a man aged 30 to 45 with acute COVID-19. Both conserved end residues are part of each CDR3. The order of the fields is clone size, D gene, J gene, V gene, CDR3 DNA, CDR3 protein. A D gene is named only where the DNA matches it firmly. Only part of the rows carry a size: once, few, many, or a class if the clone is expanded.

size: .
D: .
J: TRBJ2-4
V: TRBV11-2
DNA: TGTGCCAGCAGCTTTCCCACCGACAGTCCGGGAGCCAAAAACATTCAGTACTTC
CDR3: CASSFPTDSPGAKNIQYF

size: .
D: TRBD2
J: TRBJ2-1
V: TRBV19
DNA: TGTGCCACCTTAGCGGGGGAGTACAATGAGCAGTTCTTC
CDR3: CATLAGEYNEQFF

size: .
D: TRBD1
J: TRBJ1-5
V: TRBV29-1
DNA: TGCAGCGTTAGGACAGGGGCAAATCAGCCCCAGCATTTT
CDR3: CSVRTGANQPQHF

size: .
D: .
J: TRBJ1-5
V: TRBV6-5
DNA: TGTGCCAGCAGATTGGTAGACAATCAGCCCCAGCATTTT
CDR3: CASRLVDNQPQHF

size: .
D: TRBD1
J: TRBJ1-2
V: TRBV7-9
DNA: TGTGCCAGCAGCGACGCCCAGGGGGCCGGACCCTATGGCTACACCTTC
CDR3: CASSDAQGAGPYGYTF

size: .
D: TRBD2
J: TRBJ2-2
V: TRBV5-4
DNA: TGTGCCAGCAGCTTTCCGGCGGGGGGCACAGACGGGGAGCTGTTTTTT
CDR3: CASSFPAGGTDGELFF

size: .
D: .
J: TRBJ1-4
V: TRBV9
DNA: TGTGCCAGCAGCGTAGGGCGGGATAATGAAAAACTGTTTTTT
CDR3: CASSVGRDNEKLFF

size: .
D: .
J: TRBJ1-4
V: TRBV29-1
DNA: TGCAGCGTTGAAGGGCGGGGTGAAAAACTGTTTTTT
CDR3: CSVEGRGEKLFF

size: .
D: TRBD2
J: TRBJ2-1
V: TRBV27
DNA: TGTGCCAGCAGTACCGGGACTAGCGGGGGAAATGAGCAGTTCTTC
CDR3: CASSTGTSGGNEQFF

size: .
D: .
J: TRBJ1-1
V: TRBV5-6
DNA: TGTGCCAGCAGCTTGAGGGAGGCTATTGCTTTCTTT
CDR3: CASSLREAIAFF

size: .
D: TRBD2
J: TRBJ2-3
V: TRBV5-4
DNA: TGTGCCAGCAGCTTGCGAGCGGGAGGGCGCACGCAGTATTTT
CDR3: CASSLRAGGRTQYF

size: .
D: .
J: TRBJ2-3
V: TRBV7-9
DNA: TGTGCCAGCAGCTTAAGCGACTACAGCACAGATACGCAGTATTTT
CDR3: CASSLSDYSTDTQYF

size: .
D: .
J: TRBJ1-3
V: TRBV9
DNA: TGTGCCAGCAGCGATACAGGAGACACCATATATTTT
CDR3: CASSDTGDTIYF

size: .
D: TRBD1
J: TRBJ1-4
V: TRBV19
DNA: TGTGCCAGTAGTATAAAGGACAGGGAAAAACTGTTTTTT
CDR3: CASSIKDREKLFF

size: .
D: TRBD2
J: TRBJ2-1
V: TRBV5-1
DNA: TGTGCCAGCAGCTTGCCCTTTTTAGCGGGAGAATTTAAGGGATCCTACAATGAGCAGTTCTTC
CDR3: CASSLPFLAGEFKGSYNEQFF

size: .
D: .
J: TRBJ2-2
V: TRBV5-1
DNA: TGCGCCAGCAGCCTTGAGACGGGAATGAACACCGGGGAGCTGTTTTTT
CDR3: CASSLETGMNTGELFF

size: .
D: .
J: TRBJ1-2
V: TRBV7-9
DNA: TGTGCCAGCAGACCCCTGGAGGAGAGCTATGGCTACACCTTC
CDR3: CASRPLEESYGYTF

size: .
D: .
J: TRBJ1-5
V: TRBV30
DNA: TGTGCCTGGAGTGTACGAAAGGCAGGTCAGCCCCAGCATTTT
CDR3: CAWSVRKAGQPQHF

size: once
D: .
J: TRBJ2-2
V: TRBV10-1
DNA: TGCGCCAGCAGTGAGACACTAGCTATCGGGGAGCTGTTTTTT
CDR3: CASSETLAIGELFF

size: .
D: .
J: TRBJ2-1
V: TRBV9
DNA: TGTGCCAGCAGCGTAACTAGGGTCGATGAGCAGTTCTTC
CDR3: CASSVTRVDEQFF

size: .
D: TRBD2
J: TRBJ2-3
V: TRBV29-1
DNA: TGCAGCGTTAGGACTAGCGGGTCTCGCACAGATACGCAGTATTTT
CDR3: CSVRTSGSRTDTQYF

size: .
D: TRBD1
J: TRBJ1-2
V: TRBV19
DNA: TGTGCCACCGCAGAAAGGGGGCGCGACTATGGCTACACCTTC
CDR3: CATAERGRDYGYTF

size: .
D: .
J: TRBJ1-6
V: TRBV30
DNA: TGTGCCTGGATGAACCCCTGGGGCCCCGACAGCGCAAGTACCCTCCACTTT
CDR3: CAWMNPWGPDSASTLHF

size: .
D: .
J: TRBJ1-6
V: TRBV7-2
DNA: TGTGCCAGCAGGTTATTTTCGGATTCACCCCTCCACTTT
CDR3: CASRLFSDSPLHF

size: once
D: .
J: TRBJ1-1
V: TRBV19
DNA: TGTGCCAGTAGTCCTGGAGAGAACACTGAAGCTTTCTTT
CDR3: CASSPGENTEAFF

size: .
D: .
J: TRBJ1-2
V: TRBV3-1/TRBV3-2
DNA: TGTGCCAGCAGCCATGATTGGGGGGATGGCTACACCTTC
CDR3: CASSHDWGDGYTF

size: .
D: .
J: TRBJ2-3
V: TRBV7-9
DNA: TGTGCCACAACGTGGGGGGACAGAAGCACAGATACGCAGTATTTT
CDR3: CATTWGDRSTDTQYF

size: .
D: .
J: TRBJ1-2
V: TRBV30
DNA: TGTGCCTGGAGTGAAAAGGCGGGTTATGGCTACACCTTC
CDR3: CAWSEKAGYGYTF

size: .
D: TRBD1
J: TRBJ1-2
V: TRBV7-9
DNA: TGTGCCAGCAGCTTTAGGGACAGGGGGCAAGGCTATGGCTACACCTTC
CDR3: CASSFRDRGQGYGYTF

size: .
D: .
J: TRBJ1-1
V: TRBV7-9
DNA: TGTGCCAGCAGCTTTGATCGGGACACTGAAGCTTTCTTT
CDR3: CASSFDRDTEAFF

size: .
D: TRBD1
J: TRBJ1-4
V: TRBV5-6
DNA: TGTGCCAGCAGTTCCGGGACAGGGAGTGAAAAACTGTTTTTT
CDR3: CASSSGTGSEKLFF

size: .
D: TRBD1
J: TRBJ1-5
V: TRBV24-1
DNA: TGTGCCACCAGTGATGCAGGGACAGGGCAGCCCCAGCATTTT
CDR3: CATSDAGTGQPQHF

size: .
D: TRBD1
J: TRBJ1-2
V: TRBV11-2
DNA: TGTGCCAGCAGCTTCGCCGGGACAGGGGGAGGCTACACCTTC
CDR3: CASSFAGTGGGYTF

size: .
D: .
J: TRBJ2-5
V: TRBV14
DNA: TGTGCCAGCAGCCAAGAACTTCCAGAGACCCAGTACTTC
CDR3: CASSQELPETQYF

size: .
D: .
J: TRBJ2-5
V: TRBV6-1
DNA: TGTGCCAGCAGTGAAATGATAGCCCGGGGGAAGACCCAGTACTTC
CDR3: CASSEMIARGKTQYF

size: .
D: .
J: TRBJ2-1
V: TRBV12-3/TRBV12-4
DNA: TGTGCCAGCAGTTTCTCCAATGAGCAGTTCTTC
CDR3: CASSFSNEQFF

size: few
D: .
J: TRBJ2-3
V: TRBV4-2
DNA: TGTGCCAGCAGCCCCGTTGACGGGGGGCGGACAGATACGCAGTATTTT
CDR3: CASSPVDGGRTDTQYF

size: .
D: .
J: TRBJ1-1
V: TRBV6-5
DNA: TGTGCCAGCAGCGCCGGAGGGGCGGACACTGAAGCTTTCTTT
CDR3: CASSAGGADTEAFF

size: .
D: TRBD1
J: TRBJ1-2
V: TRBV7-2
DNA: TGTGCCAGCAGCTTACAGGGGGCTAACTATGGCTACACCTTC
CDR3: CASSLQGANYGYTF

size: .
D: .
J: TRBJ1-1
V: TRBV7-8
DNA: TGTGCCAGCATCGCTTCTTGGACAGTCAGGAACACTGAAGCTTTCTTT
CDR3: CASIASWTVRNTEAFF

size: .
D: TRBD1
J: TRBJ1-6
V: TRBV19
DNA: TGTGCCAGTAGTATCGAGGACAGGGGCTACAATTCACCCCTCCACTTT
CDR3: CASSIEDRGYNSPLHF

size: once
D: .
J: TRBJ1-5
V: TRBV19
DNA: TGTGCCAGTAGTAAACTCGTACAGGGAAAACAGCCCCAGCATTTT
CDR3: CASSKLVQGKQPQHF